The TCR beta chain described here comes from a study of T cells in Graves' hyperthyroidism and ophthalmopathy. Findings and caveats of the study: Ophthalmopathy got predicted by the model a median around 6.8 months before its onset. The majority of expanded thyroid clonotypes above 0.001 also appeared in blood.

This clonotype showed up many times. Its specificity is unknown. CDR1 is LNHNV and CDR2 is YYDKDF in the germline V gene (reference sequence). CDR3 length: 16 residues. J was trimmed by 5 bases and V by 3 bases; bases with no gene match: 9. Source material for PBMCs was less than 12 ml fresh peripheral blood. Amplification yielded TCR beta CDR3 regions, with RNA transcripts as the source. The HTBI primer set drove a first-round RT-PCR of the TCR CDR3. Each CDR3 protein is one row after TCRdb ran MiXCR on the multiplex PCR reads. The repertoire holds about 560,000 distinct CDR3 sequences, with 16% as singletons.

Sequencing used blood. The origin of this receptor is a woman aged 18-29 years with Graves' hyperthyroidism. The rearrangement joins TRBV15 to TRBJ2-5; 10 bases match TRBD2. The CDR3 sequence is CATSRTASGGGETQYF. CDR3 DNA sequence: TGTGCCACCAGCAGGACAGCTAGCGGGGGTGGTGAGACCCAGTACTTC. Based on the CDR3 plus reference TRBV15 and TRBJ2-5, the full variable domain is DAMVIQNPRYQVTQFGKPVTLSCSQTLNHNVMYWYQQKSSQAPKLLFHYYDKDFNNEADTPDNFQSRRPNTSFCFLDIRSPGLGDTAMYLCATSRTASGGGETQYFGPGTRLLVL.